The entry below describes one T cell receptor beta chain. Its specificity is not known. The data stem from a study of T cell responses to AZD1222 COVID-19 vaccine. Looking at the study overall: Combined were second doses at about 4 or about 12 weeks. Study-level findings and limits: Among spike-specific TCRs, nearly half reportedly target unmutated variant regions. The donor cohort was predominantly white British with a female majority, and clonal diversity may have been underestimated.

From germline, CDR1 is LGHNA and CDR2 YNFKEQ. The CDR3 extends over 17 amino acids. Trimming pared 2 bases from V and 0 bases from J, leaving 14 bases between. This table comes from immunoSEQ multiplex PCR, and its TCRdb copy is limited to in-frame clones, with some not included. The sample yields over 130,000 clones, less than 95% seen once. The input for sequencing was peripheral blood, taken on day 0 of AZD1222 vaccination. The receptor's source is an adult in good health. The rearrangement uses TRBV4-2 and TRBJ2-1; D unclear. The CDR3, as DNA: TGTGCCAGCAGCCAACTCCCCGGCTCTAGCTCCTACAATGAGCAGTTCTTC. This codes for CASSQLPGSSSYNEQFF.